Listed here is a single T cell receptor (beta chain). The antigen is unknown. This sample is drawn from a study of vaccination effects on CD4 cells after COVID-19. Study-level points and caveats: Vaccine-induced clones in healthy vaccinees cross-reacted with common cold coronaviruses in only 1 of 255 cases. Long after vaccination, the clones induced by infection and by vaccine shrank markedly in size.

This CDR3 region has 15 residues. V was clipped by 5 bases and J by 7 bases; unmatched bases: 12. Germline V CDR1 and CDR2: SGHTA, FQGNSA. The repertoire was sequenced with immunoSEQ multiplex PCR; TCRdb's copy has only in-frame clones and lacks some. The data show under 55,000 clones, 75% to 80% seen once. Expansion of antigen-specific CD4+ T cells with viral peptide pools was carried out by the ViraFEST assay before sequencing. Investigators separated out CD4+ T cells once around 9 days of culture had passed. Testing of the vaccine recipients showed negative nucleocapsid antibodies and no prior SARS-CoV-2 infection. At days 3 and 7, half of the medium was exchanged for IL-2 medium.

J is TRBJ1-2 and V is TRBV7-2; 8 bases are a match to TRBD1. The sequenced sample was CD4+ T cells from PBMCs cultured with HCoV-OC43 spike peptides, obtained before COVID-19 vaccination. Subset described: HCoV-OC43 spike overlapping peptide pool stimulation. The sequence derives from a human donor who received a COVID-19 vaccine. In DNA form, the CDR3 reads TGTGCCAGCAGCGACGTGGGACAGGACGAGAGTGGCTACACCTTC. Residues: CASSDVGQDESGYTF.